This T cell receptor beta chain was sequenced during a study of shared clonotypes between healthy human individuals (dated by TCRdb to about 2020). Regarding the research as a whole: The cohort comprised a couple of women and a few men aged 18 to 49 years. Different laboratories and diverse techniques were used to prepare libraries and sequence TCR repertoires, to increase sequencing depth and limit assay-specific biases. The study deeply sequenced blood TCR repertoires of five healthy adults to estimate repertoire size and the extent of clonotype sharing between individuals. Between about 0.8 and 9.5 billion PBMCs per donor were obtained by leukapheresis. Per donor, three plates each were used for CD4 naive and CD4 memory, two for CD8 naive, and one for CD8 memory. General conclusions and limits of the study: Pairwise subsampling indicated that sequencing depth was expected to affect the degree of clonotype sharing among donors. Because the study included a small number of donors, the genetic and exposure-history diversity represented was limited. Rarefaction of sorted-subset datasets indicated incomplete sequencing despite the large sequencing depth. Naive subsets generally had larger estimated clonotype richness than memory subsets did. Roughly 5.2% of naive CD4, more than 3% of naive CD8, roughly 2.5% of memory CD4, and 0.35% to 0.4% of memory CD8 clonotypes were shared across several donors. Sampling was limited to blood, and TCR repertoires in tissue likely differ from TCR repertoires in blood. Higher generation probabilities were observed for clonotypes shared by all four sorted-subset donors than for non-shared clonotypes.

V and J are truncated by 2 bases and 5 bases respectively, leaving an intervening sequence of 20 bases. The CDR1 and CDR2 encoded by the germline V gene are WSHSY and SAAADI. Taken from cysteine to phenylalanine, the CDR3 has 17 residues. Only the CDR3 DNA stays, 51 bases, in frame from base 1. Healthy HIV-negative adults with no recently reported acute infections or vaccinations were included as donors. Every donor was a Caucasian adult living in Nashville, Tennessee, USA. CD4+ T cells were enriched by magnetic negative selection; naive cells were then positively selected on CD45RA, and the negative fraction formed the memory subset. Blood was collected by leukapheresis, and PBMCs were isolated by Ficoll-Histopaque density gradient centrifugation and then cryopreserved in liquid nitrogen vapor phase. Analytical flow cytometry was used to check the purity and quantity of each magnetically sorted T cell population. Each sorted fraction had its genomic DNA isolated and then quantified by UV absorbance on a Nanodrop 2000c.

Using the deep immunoSEQ assay, multiplex PCR amplified TCR CDR3 regions from genomic DNA. Extracted genomic DNA from each cell subset was spread evenly across all wells of several immunoSEQ 96-well plates, with each plate serving as a replicate. For sorted subsets, approximately 0.2 ug of genomic DNA, equivalent to 25,000 to 35,000 T cell genomes, went into each replicate PCR. Purified libraries were quantified with a Qubit 3.0 fluorometer, sized on a Bioanalyzer 2100, and re-quantified with the KAPA Library Quantification kit. Every immunoSEQ 96-well plate was sequenced on a separate single-read 150-cycle Illumina NextSeq 550 flow cell. The original methods were these. Because the immunoSEQ output held only junctional sequences and lacked quality scores, the filtering could not match the filtering applied to full-length reads. To assign V/J genes and CDR3, sequences were annotated using PyIR, a Python wrapper for IgBLAST v1.9, with IMGT germline references. Reads were filtered out if the reads had weak V/J assignments (E-value above 1e-6), no CDR3, stop codons, out-of-frame junctions, or ambiguous translated residues. A V3J clonotype was defined by an identical inferred V gene, J gene, and CDR3 amino acid sequence. Percentage overlap between repertoires was calculated by dividing the number of shared unique clonotypes by the size of the smaller repertoire. RTK rarefaction, the Chao1 estimator, and Recon v2.1 estimates of unobserved clonotypes were used to assess repertoire richness. OLGA was used to compute generation probabilities for all TCRbeta clonotypes that the gDNA method yielded from a handful of donors. In its TCRdb copy, this immuneACCESS table keeps in-frame sequences only and misses some clones. Where compared with another copy, unresolved V genes explain less than half of these, and the others have no known cause. The V and J calls and clone size were taken over from that table, and D and trimming were inferred from the DNA. The sample table holds about 1 million clones, of which roughly 80% were seen once. Less than 1.5% of the sample belongs to the ten largest clones.

A note on this clone: No antigen is known for it. Base quality data are lacking; no much larger clone is found one base away.

Recombination joined TRBV10-2 with TRBJ2-3; the D gene is perhaps TRBD1, from 6 matching bases. The receptor was isolated from a man aged 18-30 years in good health. Sequencing was performed on memory CD4+ T cells sorted from blood. In light of the paper, this sample's cell subset or site label describes: CD45RA-negative fraction. In nucleotides, the sequence is TGCGCCAGCAGTGAGGGGGGCTTTACGGGGCTGGGAGATACGCAGTATTTT. This is translated as CASSEGGFTGLGDTQYF.